The rows below give T cell receptor beta chains drawn from one sample of a study of tumor-infiltrating lymphocytes in localized non-small cell lung cancer. Using immunoSEQ multiplex PCR, the repertoire was profiled, and TCRdb retains in-frame clones only, with some absent. The sample holds 10,000 to 12,000 clones, approximately 86% seen once. The sample was uninvolved lung tissue not adjacent to the tumor. Receptor source: a human donor with non-small cell lung cancer. Each CDR3 is given with its conserved first and last residue. A D gene is named only where the DNA matches it firmly. Clone size is not always given. Where it is, it says once, few, many or a class for expanded clones.

v_gene	abundance	d_gene	j_gene	CDR3aa	CDR3nt
TRBV5-1	NA	NA	TRBJ2-1	CASSLEWGNEQFF	TGCGCCAGCAGCTTGGAGTGGGGGAATGAGCAGTTCTTC
TRBV6-1	NA	NA	TRBJ1-4	CASSERAGREKLFF	TGTGCCAGCAGTGAACGTGCCGGTAGGGAAAAACTGTTTTTT
TRBV5-4	NA	TRBD1	TRBJ2-3	CASSRQGAVRDTQYF	TGTGCCAGCAGCCGACAGGGGGCTGTACGAGATACGCAGTATTTT
TRBV6-1	NA	NA	TRBJ1-1	CASSAYTHNTEAFF	TGTGCCAGCAGTGCCTACACCCACAACACTGAAGCTTTCTTT
TRBV5-6	NA	TRBD1	TRBJ1-2	CASSLSGTGGPFYGYTF	TGTGCCAGCAGCCTCTCCGGGACAGGGGGACCCTTTTATGGCTACACCTTC
TRBV19	NA	NA	TRBJ1-1	CASSIGGGNTEAFF	TGTGCCAGTAGTATTGGTGGGGGGAACACTGAAGCTTTCTTT
TRBV6-5	NA	NA	TRBJ1-4	CASTSGGRNEKLFF	TGTGCCAGCACCTCGGGGGGTAGGAATGAAAAACTGTTTTTT
TRBV2	NA	NA	TRBJ1-6	CASSERSGVGTPLHF	TGTGCCAGCAGTGAAAGAAGCGGGGTCGGGACACCCCTCCACTTT
TRBV5-1	once	NA	TRBJ1-4	CASSLGSVGEVGTNEKLFF	TGCGCCAGCAGCTTGGGGTCTGTAGGGGAAGTCGGAACTAATGAAAAACTGTTTTTT
TRBV9	NA	NA	TRBJ2-4	CASSSDIQPPLAKNIQYF	TGTGCCAGCAGCTCCGACATACAACCGCCACTAGCCAAAAACATTCAGTACTTC
TRBV6-5	few	NA	TRBJ2-6	CASTRFASGANVLTF	TGTGCCAGCACCCGATTTGCCTCTGGGGCCAACGTCCTGACTTTC
TRBV18	NA	TRBD1	TRBJ1-1	CASSPIGQGETEAFF	TGTGCCAGCTCACCAATAGGGCAGGGGGAAACTGAAGCTTTCTTT
TRBV12-5	NA	TRBD2	TRBJ2-3	CASGSFPTSGGADTQYF	TGTGCTAGTGGTTCTTTCCCGACTAGCGGGGGGGCAGATACGCAGTATTTT
TRBV5-6	NA	NA	TRBJ1-2	CASSLNTANYGYTF	TGTGCCAGCAGCTTGAACACGGCTAACTATGGCTACACCTTC
TRBV4-2	NA	TRBD1	TRBJ1-1	CASSQDSGTGGDEAFF	TGTGCCAGCAGCCAAGATTCCGGGACAGGGGGCGATGAAGCTTTCTTT
TRBV10-2	NA	NA	TRBJ1-1	CASSFGVEAFF	TGCGCCAGCAGTTTCGGGGTTGAAGCTTTCTTT
TRBV4-3	NA	NA	TRBJ2-3	CASSQDPPGSTDTQYF	TGCGCCAGCAGCCAGGACCCACCGGGGAGCACAGATACGCAGTATTTT
TRBV27	once	NA	TRBJ1-2	CASSLYGAPSYGYTF	TGTGCCAGCAGTTTATATGGGGCGCCGAGCTATGGCTACACCTTC
TRBV19	NA	NA	TRBJ1-1	CASSIGGGNTGKNTEAFF	TGTGCCAGTAGTATAGGGGGGGGGAATACAGGGAAGAACACTGAAGCTTTCTTT
TRBV6-5	NA	TRBD1	TRBJ1-5	CASRGQGDGNQPQHF	TGTGCCAGCAGGGGACAGGGGGATGGCAATCAGCCCCAGCATTTT
TRBV2	NA	TRBD2	TRBJ2-5	CASNTPAGGQETQYF	TGTGCCAGTAATACCCCAGCGGGGGGGCAAGAGACCCAGTACTTC
TRBV7-2	NA	NA	TRBJ1-6	CASSLPGSYNSPLHF	TGTGCCAGCAGCCTCCCGGGGTCCTATAATTCACCCCTCCACTTT
TRBV9	NA	NA	TRBJ2-3	CASSTPGSDTQYF	TGTGCCAGCAGCACCCCAGGGTCAGATACGCAGTATTTT
TRBV28	NA	NA	TRBJ1-2	CASTLGKGDGGYTF	TGTGCCAGCACCCTGGGCAAGGGAGATGGTGGCTACACCTTC
TRBV10-3	once	TRBD1	TRBJ2-3	CAIATGGLDTQYF	TGTGCCATCGCGACAGGGGGCTTAGATACGCAGTATTTT
TRBV6-1	few	NA	TRBJ1-1	CAIQAVGTEAFF	TGTGCCATCCAGGCGGTGGGCACTGAAGCTTTCTTT
TRBV4-3	NA	TRBD1	TRBJ1-1	CASSQATTGGKNTEAFF	TGCGCCAGCAGCCAAGCCACGACAGGGGGCAAAAACACTGAAGCTTTCTTT
TRBV12-5	NA	TRBD1	TRBJ2-5	CASGLGQGAGETQYF	TGTGCTAGTGGTTTGGGTCAGGGGGCTGGAGAGACCCAGTACTTC
TRBV10-3	NA	NA	TRBJ1-1	CAISESGREAFF	TGTGCCATCAGTGAGTCGGGGAGGGAAGCTTTCTTT
TRBV2	NA	NA	TRBJ1-3	CASSEPRSGNTIYF	TGTGCCAGCAGTGAGCCCCGCTCTGGAAACACCATATATTTT
TRBV30	NA	NA	TRBJ1-2	CAWSGTGRGGYTF	TGTGCCTGGAGTGGTACGGGGCGAGGTGGCTACACCTTC
TRBV11-2	NA	TRBD1	TRBJ2-7	CASSSIRTGASSYEQYF	TGTGCCAGCAGCTCAATCCGGACAGGGGCGAGCTCCTACGAGCAGTACTTC
TRBV29-1	NA	TRBD1	TRBJ1-5	CSVRTGNQPQHF	TGCAGCGTCAGGACAGGGAATCAGCCCCAGCATTTT
TRBV27	NA	TRBD1	TRBJ2-7	CASSTRTGGVHEQYF	TGTGCCAGCAGTACCAGGACAGGGGGCGTCCACGAGCAGTACTTC
TRBV13	few	TRBD1	TRBJ1-1	CASSTRQGGLEAFF	TGTGCCAGCAGCACCCGACAGGGAGGTCTTGAAGCTTTCTTT
TRBV7-9	NA	TRBD1	TRBJ1-1	CASSLTGDEAFF	TGTGCCAGCAGCCTGACAGGGGACGAAGCTTTCTTT
TRBV7-9	NA	TRBD2	TRBJ2-3	CASSLEVAGAGRTQYF	TGTGCCAGCAGCTTAGAAGTAGCGGGGGCCGGGAGGACGCAGTATTTT
TRBV29-1	NA	TRBD1	TRBJ1-2	CSVDPDRGRGYTF	TGCAGCGTTGACCCGGACAGGGGGCGAGGCTACACCTTC